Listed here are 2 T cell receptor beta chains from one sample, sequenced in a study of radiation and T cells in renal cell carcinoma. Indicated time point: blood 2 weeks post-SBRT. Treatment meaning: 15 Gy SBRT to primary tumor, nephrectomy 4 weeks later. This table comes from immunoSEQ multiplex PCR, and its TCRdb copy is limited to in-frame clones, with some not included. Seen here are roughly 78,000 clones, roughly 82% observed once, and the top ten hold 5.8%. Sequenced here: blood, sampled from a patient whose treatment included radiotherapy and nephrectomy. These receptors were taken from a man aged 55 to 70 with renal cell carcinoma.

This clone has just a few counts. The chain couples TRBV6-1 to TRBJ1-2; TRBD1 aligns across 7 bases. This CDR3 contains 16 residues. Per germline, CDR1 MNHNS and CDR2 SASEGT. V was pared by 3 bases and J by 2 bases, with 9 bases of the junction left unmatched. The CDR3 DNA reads TGTGCCAGCAGTGATCACCACAGGGGACCAAACTATGGCTACACCTTC. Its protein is CASSDHHRGPNYGYTF.

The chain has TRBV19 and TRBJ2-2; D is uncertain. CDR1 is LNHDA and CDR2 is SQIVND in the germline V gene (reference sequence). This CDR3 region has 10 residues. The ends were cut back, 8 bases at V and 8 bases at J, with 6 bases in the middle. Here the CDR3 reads CASFSGELFF. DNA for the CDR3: TGTGCCAGTTTTTCTGGGGAGCTGTTTTTT.